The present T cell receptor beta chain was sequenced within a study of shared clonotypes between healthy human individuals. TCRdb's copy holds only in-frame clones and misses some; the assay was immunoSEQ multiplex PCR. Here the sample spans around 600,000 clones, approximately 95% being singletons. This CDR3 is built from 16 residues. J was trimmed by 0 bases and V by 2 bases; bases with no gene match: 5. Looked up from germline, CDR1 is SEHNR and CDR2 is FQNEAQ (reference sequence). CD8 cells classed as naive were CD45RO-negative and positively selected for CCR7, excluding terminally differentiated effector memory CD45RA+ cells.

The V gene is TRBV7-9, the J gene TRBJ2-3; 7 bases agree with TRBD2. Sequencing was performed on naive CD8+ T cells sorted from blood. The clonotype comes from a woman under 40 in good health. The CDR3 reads CASSLRLAQSTDTQYF. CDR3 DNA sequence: TGTGCCAGCAGCTTAAGACTAGCCCAAAGCACAGATACGCAGTATTTT.